Below, 9 T cell receptor beta chains from the same sample are listed, as sequenced in a study of blood T cell repertoires in COVID-19. Assay used: immunoSEQ multiplex PCR; TCRdb lists only in-frame clones, some missing. The table includes 72,000 or so clones, 75% to 95% detected once. The source material was peripheral blood. The source of these receptors is a woman older than 75 with acute or convalescent COVID-19.

This chain connects TRBV7-7 to TRBJ1-5; 10 positions agree with TRBD1. J lost 5 bases, V lost 3 bases, and 10 bases had no gene match. Germline assignment: CDR1 SSHAT and CDR2 FNYEAQ (reference sequence). This CDR3 spans 17 amino acids. For the CDR3, the DNA is TGTGCCAGCAGCTTTCCCGGGACAGGGGTCTTCGATCAGCCCCAGCATTTT. Encoded protein: CASSFPGTGVFDQPQHF.

The rearrangement uses TRBV7-9 and TRBJ1-6; 9 nucleotides align to TRBD1. In germline, CDR1 is SEHNR, CDR2 FQNEAQ (reference sequence). V trimming: 5 bases; J trimming: 5 bases; junction bases outside the gene matches: 4. This CDR3 is built from 15 residues. In DNA, the CDR3 is TGTGCCAGCAGCCTGGGACAGGGTGATAATTCACCCCTCCACTTT. Protein product: CASSLGQGDNSPLHF.

The chain links TRBV29-1 to TRBJ1-2; 10 bases map to TRBD1. With V trimmed by 4 bases and J by 7 bases, 6 bases remained unmatched. The germline V gene has CDR1 SQVTM and CDR2 ANQGSEA. This CDR3 is built from 13 residues. The CDR3 spells CSVGTGGISGYTF. For the CDR3, the DNA is TGCAGCGTTGGGACAGGGGGAATCTCTGGCTACACCTTC.

The chain carries TRBV7-9 and TRBJ1-5, with D tentatively TRBD1 (6 bases). V lost 4 bases and J lost 6, with 10 bases in between. Germline-derived CDR1 and CDR2 are SEHNR and FQNEAQ (reference sequence). The CDR3 length is 13 residues. The CDR3 DNA follows: TGTGCCAGCAGCTCTCAGGGGAGTCAGCCCCAGCATTTT. Protein product: CASSSQGSQPQHF. The full variable domain, completed using reference TRBV7-9 and TRBJ1-5, is DTGVSQNPRHKITKRGQNVTFRCDPISEHNRLYWYRQTLGQGPEFLTYFQNEAQLEKSRLLSDRFSAERPKGSFSTLEIQRTEQGDSAMYLCASSSQGSQPQHFGDGTRLSIL.

The gene calls are TRBV19 and TRBJ2-2; D is ambiguous. V shed 5 bases and J shed 9 bases, with 16 bases lying between them. The CDR3 extends over 14 amino acids. CDR1 is LNHDA and CDR2 is SQIVND in the germline V gene (reference sequence). CDR3 in DNA: TGTGCCAGTAGTCCCGACTTGATTGCCCGGGAGCTGTTTTTT. This translates into CASSPDLIARELFF. Complete variable domain (other parts from reference TRBV19 and TRBJ2-2): DGGITQSPKYLFRKEGQNVTLSCEQNLNHDAMYWYRQDPGQGLRLIYYSQIVNDFQKGDIAEGYSVSREKKESFPLTVTSAQKNPTAFYLCASSPDLIARELFFGEGSRLTVL.

The chain carries TRBV9 and TRBJ2-7; D remains ambiguous. Germline V gene sequence: CDR1 SGDLS, CDR2 YYNGEE. The ends were cut back, 3 bases at V and 6 bases at J, with 16 bases in the middle. The CDR3 totals 14 residues. The CDR3 region is CASSATPSPGEQYF. In nucleotides, the CDR3 is TGTGCCAGCAGCGCAACCCCATCTCCCGGCGAGCAGTACTTC.

The chain combines TRBV27 with TRBJ1-2; TRBD1 matches at 7 bases. The ends lost 6 bases at V and 7 bases at J; junction bases unmatched: 14. There are 15 residues in the CDR3. The germline gives CDR1 MNHEY, CDR2 SMNVEV (reference sequence). The CDR3 sequence is CASSRYTGRGIGYTF. CDR3 DNA sequence: TGTGCCAGCAGCCGGTACACCGGCAGGGGGATTGGCTACACCTTC.

The chain combines TRBV7-6 with TRBJ2-7; TRBD2 matches 10 bases. J gave up 2 bases and V 0 bases, and 4 bases lay outside the gene matches. The CDR3 totals 16 residues. Germline-derived CDR1 and CDR2 are SGHVS and FNYEAQ. The CDR3 sequence is CASSLAASGGTYEQYF. The CDR3 DNA is TGTGCCAGCAGCTTAGCTGCTAGCGGGGGAACCTACGAGCAGTACTTC.

The chain combines TRBV27 with TRBJ2-1; 7 bases fit TRBD1. V shed 4 bases, J shed 1 base, and the junction held 7 bases outside the gene matches. This CDR3 is built from 16 residues. Germline V gives CDR1 MNHEY, CDR2 SMNVEV (reference sequence). Here the CDR3 DNA reads TGTGCCAGCAGTTCGAAAACAGGGGCGTCCTACAATGAGCAGTTCTTC. Translating gives CASSSKTGASYNEQFF.